Listed below are T cell receptor beta chains from one sample, sequenced in a study of patients and donors after allogeneic stem cell transplantation. TCRdb ran MiXCR on the RT-PCR reads and lists one entry per CDR3 protein. The table records approximately 430,000 distinct CDR3 sequences, approximately 16% of them present only once. Input material: blood, either unsorted or a sorted T cell fraction (not recorded which). These receptors originate from a human donor who was either an allogeneic HSCT recipient or a stem cell or donor lymphocyte infusion donor (not recorded which). It is not recorded whose cells these are; they may come from a transplant donor. Each CDR3 is given with its conserved first and last residue. The D gene is left open where the match is weak. A row's size may be missing; if present it is once, few, many or a size class.

NA,TRBJ2-5,TRBV4-2,many,TGTGCCAGCAGCCAAGATCTAGTACTAGGATCGGAGACCCAGTACTTC,CASSQDLVLGSETQYF
TRBD1,TRBJ1-2,TRBV7-9,many,TGTGCCAGCAGCCCCGGGACAGGGATGGGCTATGGCTACACCTTC,CASSPGTGMGYGYTF
NA,TRBJ2-7,TRBV6-5,many,TGTGCCAGCAGTTACGATGCAGGGTATAACAGCTACGAGCAGTACTTC,CASSYDAGYNSYEQYF
NA,TRBJ1-4,TRBV7-9,NA,TGTGCCAGCAGCTTAGATTCGGGGACTAATGAAAAACTGTTTTTT,CASSLDSGTNEKLFF
NA,TRBJ2-7,TRBV5-1,many,TGCGCCAGCAGCTCCGTTGGGGGAAACGAGCAGTACTTC,CASSSVGGNEQYF
TRBD2,TRBJ2-5,TRBV20-1,once,TGCAGTGCTCTGGCCGGGACTAGCGGGACGGGGGAGACCCAGTACTTC,CSALAGTSGTGETQYF
NA,TRBJ2-3,TRBV29-1,many,TGCAGCGTCCGCCGCACCTTAGAGTTCGCAGATACGCAGTATTTT,CSVRRTLEFADTQYF
NA,TRBJ2-2,TRBV5-1,NA,TGCGCCAGCAGCTCCCGGGACCCCCTTGGGGGAAGGGCCGGGGAGCTGTTTTTT,CASSSRDPLGGRAGELFF
TRBD1,TRBJ2-5,TRBV20-1,NA,TGCAGTGCTGTCAGACAGGGCGATATGTGGGAGACCCAGTACTTC,CSAVRQGDMWETQYF
NA,TRBJ2-1,TRBV20-1,NA,TGCAGTGCTAGAGATAAACGTAGCTCCTACAATGAGCAGTTCTTC,CSARDKRSSYNEQFF
TRBD1,TRBJ1-5,TRBV6-5,few,TGTGCCAGCAGTTCCTCGGGGACAGTGTTCAATCAGCCCCAGCATTTT,CASSSSGTVFNQPQHF
NA,TRBJ2-4,TRBV20-1,many,TGCAGTGCTAGCCAGCCGGGCCACGCCAAAAACATTCAGTACTTC,CSASQPGHAKNIQYF
TRBD2,TRBJ2-1,TRBV10-3,few,TGTGCCATCAGGGCGGGGGGCTTTGGGTTCTCCTACAATGAGCAGTTCTTC,CAIRAGGFGFSYNEQFF